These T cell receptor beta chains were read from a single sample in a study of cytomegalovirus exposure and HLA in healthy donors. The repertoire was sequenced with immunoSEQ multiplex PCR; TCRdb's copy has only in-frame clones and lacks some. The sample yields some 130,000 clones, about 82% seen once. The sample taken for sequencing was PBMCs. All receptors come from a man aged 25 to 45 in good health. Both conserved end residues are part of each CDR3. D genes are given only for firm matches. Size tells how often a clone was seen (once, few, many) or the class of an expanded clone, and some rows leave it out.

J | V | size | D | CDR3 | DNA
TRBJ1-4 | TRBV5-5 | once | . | CASSLVGGEKLFF | TGTGCCAGCAGCTTGGTGGGAGGAGAAAAACTGTTTTTT
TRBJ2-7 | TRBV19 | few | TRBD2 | CASSIGGLAGGPPQYF | TGTGCCAGTAGTATAGGCGGCCTAGCGGGAGGGCCGCCGCAGTACTTC
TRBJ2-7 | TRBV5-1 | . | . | CASSRGSAGPHDEQYF | TGCGCCAGCAGCAGAGGTTCCGCGGGGCCCCACGACGAGCAGTACTTC
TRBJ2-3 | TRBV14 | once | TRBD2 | CASSQDPSGKDTQYF | TGTGCCAGCAGCCAAGATCCTAGCGGGAAGGATACGCAGTATTTT
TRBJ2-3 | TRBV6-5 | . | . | CASSYTGTNTDTQYF | TGTGCCAGCAGTTACACAGGGACCAATACAGATACGCAGTATTTT
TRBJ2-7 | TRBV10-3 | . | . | CAINRRLAKISYEQYF | TGTGCCATCAACAGGCGGCTAGCGAAGATTTCCTACGAGCAGTACTTC
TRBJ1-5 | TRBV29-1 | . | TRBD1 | CSVITGTGVRQPQHF | TGCAGCGTCATAACCGGGACAGGCGTCCGGCAGCCCCAGCATTTT
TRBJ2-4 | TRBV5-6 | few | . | CASSLAGRRDIQYF | TGTGCCAGCAGCTTGGCGGGGAGGCGGGACATTCAGTACTTC
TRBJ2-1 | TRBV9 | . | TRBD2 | CASSVVAGAYNEQFF | TGTGCCAGCAGCGTAGTGGCGGGAGCCTACAATGAGCAGTTCTTC
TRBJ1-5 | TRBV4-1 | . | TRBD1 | CASSQEGTVSNQPQHF | TGCGCCAGCAGCCAAGAGGGGACAGTTAGCAATCAGCCCCAGCATTTT
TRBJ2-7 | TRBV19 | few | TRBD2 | CASSALAGDSYEQYF | TGTGCCAGTAGTGCACTAGCGGGAGACTCCTACGAGCAGTACTTC
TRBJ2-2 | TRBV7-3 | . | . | CASSLTGTGAGELFF | TGTGCCAGCAGCTTAACTGGCACCGGGGCCGGGGAGCTGTTTTTT
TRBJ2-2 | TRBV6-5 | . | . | CASSYHLQGRTGELFF | TGTGCCAGCAGTTATCACCTCCAGGGTAGGACCGGGGAGCTGTTTTTT
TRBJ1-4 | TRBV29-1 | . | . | CSAKLPDEKLFF | TGCAGCGCTAAACTTCCGGATGAAAAACTGTTTTTT
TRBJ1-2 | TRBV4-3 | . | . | CASSLGPRRGTNGYTF | TGCGCCAGCAGCCTCGGACCCAGGAGGGGTACGAATGGCTACACCTTC
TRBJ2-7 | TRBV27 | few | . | CASKGGPYEQYF | TGTGCCAGCAAGGGGGGGCCCTACGAGCAGTACTTC
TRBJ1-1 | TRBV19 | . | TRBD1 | CAGTGPGNTEAFF | TGTGCCGGGACAGGACCCGGGAACACTGAAGCTTTCTTT
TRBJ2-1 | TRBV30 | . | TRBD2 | CARERELGEQFF | TGTGCTCGGGAGCGGGAGTTGGGTGAGCAGTTCTTC
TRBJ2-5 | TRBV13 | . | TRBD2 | CASSLEPSGSGETQYF | TGTGCCAGCAGCTTAGAGCCTAGCGGGAGTGGAGAGACCCAGTACTTC
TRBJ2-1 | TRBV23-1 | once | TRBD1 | CASSPAGQGINEQFF | TGCGCCAGCAGCCCGGCGGGACAGGGCATCAATGAGCAGTTCTTC
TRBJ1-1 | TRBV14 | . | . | CASSHGWGREAFF | TGTGCCAGCAGCCACGGCTGGGGCAGGGAAGCTTTCTTT
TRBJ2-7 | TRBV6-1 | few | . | CASSARLGAWEQYF | TGTGCCAGCAGTGCCCGGCTGGGGGCGTGGGAGCAGTACTTC
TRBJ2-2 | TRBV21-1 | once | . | CASSNGGDRGANTGELFF | TGTGCCAGCAGCAATGGGGGGGACAGGGGCGCGAACACCGGGGAGCTGTTTTTT
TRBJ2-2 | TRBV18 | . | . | CASSPWERALAGELFF | TGTGCCAGCTCACCTTGGGAGCGGGCCCTAGCCGGGGAGCTGTTTTTT
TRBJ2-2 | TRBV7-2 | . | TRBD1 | CASRLRGGVMDTGELFF | TGTGCCAGCAGGTTGAGAGGGGGCGTGATGGACACCGGGGAGCTGTTTTTT
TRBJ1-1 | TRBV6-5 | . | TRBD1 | CASSYSRTGNTEAFF | TGTGCCAGCAGTTACTCCAGGACAGGGAACACTGAAGCTTTCTTT
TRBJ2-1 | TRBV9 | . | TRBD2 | CASSEGTSGGEQFF | TGTGCCAGCAGCGAGGGGACTAGCGGGGGTGAGCAGTTCTTC
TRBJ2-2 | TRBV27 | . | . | CASSFYTGELFF | TGTGCCAGCAGTTTCTACACCGGGGAGCTGTTTTTT
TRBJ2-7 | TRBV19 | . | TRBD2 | CASATSGNYEQYF | TGTGCCAGTGCGACTAGCGGGAACTACGAGCAGTACTTC
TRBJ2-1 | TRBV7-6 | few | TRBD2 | CASSETSGRRNEQFF | TGTGCCAGCAGCGAGACTAGCGGGAGGAGGAATGAGCAGTTCTTC
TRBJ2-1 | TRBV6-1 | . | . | CASTAVRSYNEQFF | TGTGCCAGCACGGCGGTTCGCTCCTACAATGAGCAGTTCTTC
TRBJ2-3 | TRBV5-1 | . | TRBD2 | CASSSGLAGATDTQYF | TGCGCCAGCAGCTCGGGACTAGCGGGAGCCACAGACACGCAGTATTTT
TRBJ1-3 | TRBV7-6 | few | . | CASSLQSSGNTIYF | TGTGCCAGCAGCTTACAGTCCTCTGGAAACACCATATATTTT
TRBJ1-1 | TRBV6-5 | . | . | CASSYASGQTEAFF | TGTGCCAGCAGTTACGCGTCAGGGCAAACTGAAGCTTTCTTT
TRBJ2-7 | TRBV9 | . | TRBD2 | CASSVESGSPYEQYF | TGTGCCAGCAGCGTAGAGAGCGGGAGCCCCTACGAGCAGTACTTC
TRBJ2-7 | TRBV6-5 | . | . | CASSYQGYEQYF | TGTGCCAGCAGTTACCAGGGCTACGAGCAGTACTTC
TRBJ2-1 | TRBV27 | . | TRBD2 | CASRTQSRTSSSYNEQFF | TGTGCCAGCAGAACACAAAGTCGGACTAGCAGCTCCTACAATGAGCAGTTCTTC
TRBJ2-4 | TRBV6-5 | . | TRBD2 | CASSPRWAGENIQYF | TGTGCCAGCAGTCCCAGATGGGCGGGAGAAAACATTCAGTACTTC
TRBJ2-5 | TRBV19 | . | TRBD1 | CASSTGTGFGETQYF | TGTGCCAGTAGTACCGGGACAGGGTTTGGAGAGACCCAGTACTTC
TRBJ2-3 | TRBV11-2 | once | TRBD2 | CASRSGTSGITDTQYF | TGTGCAAGCAGAAGTGGGACTAGTGGCATCACAGATACGCAGTATTTT
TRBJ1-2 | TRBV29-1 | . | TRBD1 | CSVGQGAYYGYTF | TGCAGCGTTGGACAGGGGGCTTACTATGGCTACACCTTC
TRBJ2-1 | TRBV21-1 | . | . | CASSSLGGASGCSEQFF | TGTGCCAGCAGCTCCTTGGGTGGCGCTAGCGGGTGTTCTGAGCAGTTCTTC
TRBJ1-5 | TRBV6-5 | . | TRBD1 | CASSIRQGGGQPQHF | TGTGCCAGCAGTATAAGACAGGGAGGAGGTCAGCCCCAGCATTTT
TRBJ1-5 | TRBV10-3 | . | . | CAISDNSGFQPQHF | TGTGCCATCAGTGATAATTCAGGGTTTCAGCCCCAGCATTTT
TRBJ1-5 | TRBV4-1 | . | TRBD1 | CASSQLGQGRGQPQHF | TGCGCCAGCAGCCAACTGGGACAGGGTAGAGGGCAGCCCCAGCATTTT
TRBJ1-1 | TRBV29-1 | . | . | CSVMTVNTEALF | TGCAGCGTTATGACAGTGAACACTGAAGCTCTCTTT
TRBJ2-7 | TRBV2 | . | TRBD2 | CASREGLAGGYEQYF | TGTGCCAGCAGAGAGGGACTAGCGGGAGGTTACGAGCAGTACTTC
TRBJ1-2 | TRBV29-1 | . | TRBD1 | CSVGRTGAGGYTF | TGCAGCGTTGGAAGGACAGGGGCGGGTGGCTACACCTTC
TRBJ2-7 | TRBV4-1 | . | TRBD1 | CASSQEITGGPYEQYF | TGCGCCAGCAGCCAAGAAATCACAGGGGGACCCTACGAGCAGTACTTC
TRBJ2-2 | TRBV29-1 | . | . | CSVDSGVQIGELFF | TGCAGCGTAGACTCAGGGGTACAGATCGGGGAGCTGTTTTTT
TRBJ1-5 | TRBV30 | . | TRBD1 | CAWSAQGGQPQHF | TGTGCCTGGAGTGCGCAGGGGGGTCAGCCCCAGCATTTT
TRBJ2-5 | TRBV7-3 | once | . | CASSLVGGGQETQYF | TGTGCCAGCAGCTTAGTAGGGGGGGGCCAAGAGACCCAGTACTTC
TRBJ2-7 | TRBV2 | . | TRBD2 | CASRETSGWGYEQYF | TGTGCCAGCAGAGAGACTAGCGGTTGGGGCTACGAGCAGTACTTC
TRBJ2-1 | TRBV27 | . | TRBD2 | CASSLILAGGEDEQFF | TGTGCCAGCAGTTTAATCCTAGCGGGAGGGGAAGATGAGCAGTTCTTC
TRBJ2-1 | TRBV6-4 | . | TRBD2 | CASSDSAGGSYNEQFF | TGTGCCAGCAGTGACTCGGCGGGAGGGTCATACAATGAGCAGTTCTTC
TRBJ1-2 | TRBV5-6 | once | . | CASSLAGSVNYGYTF | TGTGCCAGCAGCTTGGCCGGCAGCGTTAACTATGGCTACACCTTC